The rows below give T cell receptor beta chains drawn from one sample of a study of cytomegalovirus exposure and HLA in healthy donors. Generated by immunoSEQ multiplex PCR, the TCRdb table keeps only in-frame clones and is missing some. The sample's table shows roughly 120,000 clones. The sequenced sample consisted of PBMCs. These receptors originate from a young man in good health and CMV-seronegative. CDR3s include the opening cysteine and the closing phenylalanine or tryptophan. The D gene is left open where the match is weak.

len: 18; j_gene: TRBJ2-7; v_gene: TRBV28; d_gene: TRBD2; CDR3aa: CASSKAVPGLEEGYEQYF; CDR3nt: TGTGCCAGCAGTAAAGCGGTACCGGGACTAGAAGAGGGCTACGAGCAGTACTTC
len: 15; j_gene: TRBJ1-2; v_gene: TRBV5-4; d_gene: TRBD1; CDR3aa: CASSVDRGGNYGYTF; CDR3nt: TGTGCCAGCAGCGTCGACAGGGGGGGCAACTATGGCTACACCTTC
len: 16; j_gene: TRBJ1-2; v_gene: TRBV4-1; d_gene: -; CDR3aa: CASSQDPHRSDYGYTF; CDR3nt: TGCGCCAGCAGCCAAGATCCGCACCGGTCTGACTATGGCTACACCTTC
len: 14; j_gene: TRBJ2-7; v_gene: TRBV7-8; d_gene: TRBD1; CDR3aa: CASSLADRGYEQYF; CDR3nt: TGTGCCAGCAGCTTGGCGGACAGGGGCTACGAGCAGTACTTC
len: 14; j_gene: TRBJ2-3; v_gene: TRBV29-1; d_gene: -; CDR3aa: CSVAPPPQTDTQYF; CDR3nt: TGCAGCGTTGCTCCTCCTCCCCAGACAGATACGCAGTATTTT
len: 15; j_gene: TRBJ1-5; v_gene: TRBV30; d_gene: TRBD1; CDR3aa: CAWSVGGQGIQPQHF; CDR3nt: TGTGCCTGGAGTGTAGGGGGACAGGGGATTCAGCCCCAGCATTTT
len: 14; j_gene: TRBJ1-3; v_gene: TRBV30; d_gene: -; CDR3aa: CAWSVAISGNTIYF; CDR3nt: TGTGCCTGGAGTGTAGCTATCTCTGGAAACACCATATATTTT
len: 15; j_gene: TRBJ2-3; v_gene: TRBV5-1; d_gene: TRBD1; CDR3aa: CASSSQGERTDTQYF; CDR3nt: TGCGCCAGCAGCTCCCAGGGGGAAAGAACAGATACGCAGTATTTT
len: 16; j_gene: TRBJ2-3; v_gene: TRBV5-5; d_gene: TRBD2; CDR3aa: CASSKGTSHSTDTQYF; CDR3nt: TGTGCCAGCAGCAAAGGGACTAGCCATAGCACAGATACGCAGTATTTT
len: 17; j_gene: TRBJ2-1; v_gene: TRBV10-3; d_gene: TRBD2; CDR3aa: CAISEPAGTSIDNEQFF; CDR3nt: TGTGCCATCAGTGAGCCGGCCGGGACTAGCATCGACAATGAGCAGTTCTTC
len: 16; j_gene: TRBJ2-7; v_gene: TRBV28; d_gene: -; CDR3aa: CASSLIAGALAYEQYF; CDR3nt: TGTGCCAGCAGTTTAATCGCAGGGGCCCTGGCCTACGAGCAGTACTTC
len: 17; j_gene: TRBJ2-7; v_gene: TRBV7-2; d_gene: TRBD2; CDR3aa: CASSLVMRGRSSYEQYF; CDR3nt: TGTGCCAGCAGCTTAGTGATGCGCGGGAGGAGCTCCTACGAGCAGTACTTC
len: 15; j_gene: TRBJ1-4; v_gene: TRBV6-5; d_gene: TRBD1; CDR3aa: CASSTGTGSYGKLFF; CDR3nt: TGTGCCAGCAGTACCGGGACAGGATCTTACGGAAAACTGTTTTTT
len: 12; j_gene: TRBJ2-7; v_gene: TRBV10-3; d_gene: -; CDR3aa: CAISEPRDEQYF; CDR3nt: TGTGCCATCAGTGAGCCCAGGGACGAGCAGTACTTC
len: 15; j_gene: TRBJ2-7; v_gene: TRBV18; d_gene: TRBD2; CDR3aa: CASSRLAGGVDEQYF; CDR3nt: TGTGCCAGCTCACGACTAGCGGGAGGGGTCGACGAGCAGTACTTC
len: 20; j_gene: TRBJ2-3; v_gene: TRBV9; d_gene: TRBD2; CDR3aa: CASSPARPTSGGASTDTQYF; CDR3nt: TGTGCCAGCAGCCCCGCCCGTCCAACTAGCGGGGGGGCTAGCACAGATACGCAGTATTTT
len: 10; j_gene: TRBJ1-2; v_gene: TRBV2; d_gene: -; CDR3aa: CASLIYGYTF; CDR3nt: TGTGCCAGTCTAATATATGGCTACACCTTC
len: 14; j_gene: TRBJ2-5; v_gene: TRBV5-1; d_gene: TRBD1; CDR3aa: CASSLGGGKETQYF; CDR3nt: TGCGCCAGCAGCTTGGGAGGGGGCAAAGAGACCCAGTACTTC
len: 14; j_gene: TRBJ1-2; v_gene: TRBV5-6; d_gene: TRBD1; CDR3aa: CASSFGDRGGGYTF; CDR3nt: TGTGCCAGCAGCTTTGGGGACAGGGGAGGTGGCTACACCTTC
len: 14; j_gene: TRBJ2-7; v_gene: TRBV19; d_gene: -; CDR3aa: CASSIPGFAYEQYF; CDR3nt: TGTGCCAGTAGTATTCCGGGTTTCGCCTACGAGCAGTACTTC
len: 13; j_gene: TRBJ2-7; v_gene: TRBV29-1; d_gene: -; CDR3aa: CSVDTGNDYEQYF; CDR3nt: TGCAGCGTTGATACAGGTAACGACTACGAGCAGTACTTC
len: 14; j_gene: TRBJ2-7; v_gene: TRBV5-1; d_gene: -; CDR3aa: CASSSSGTLYEQYF; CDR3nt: TGCGCCAGCAGCTCTTCCGGGACACTTTACGAGCAGTACTTC
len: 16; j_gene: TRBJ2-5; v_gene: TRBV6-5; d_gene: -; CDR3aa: CASSYSGWGRGETQYF; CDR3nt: TGTGCCAGCAGTTACTCGGGCTGGGGCAGGGGAGAGACCCAGTACTTC
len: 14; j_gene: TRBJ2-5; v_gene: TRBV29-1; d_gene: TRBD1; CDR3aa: CSVDDRGTQETQYF; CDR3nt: TGCAGCGTAGACGACAGGGGTACCCAAGAGACCCAGTACTTC
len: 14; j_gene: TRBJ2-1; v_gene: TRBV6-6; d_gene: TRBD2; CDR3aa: CASSFLAGDNEQFF; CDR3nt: TGTGCCAGCAGTTTTCTAGCGGGAGACAATGAGCAGTTCTTC
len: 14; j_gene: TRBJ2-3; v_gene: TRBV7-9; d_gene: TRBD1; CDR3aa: CASSFGQAADTQYF; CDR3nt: TGTGCCAGCAGCTTCGGACAGGCCGCGGATACGCAGTATTTT
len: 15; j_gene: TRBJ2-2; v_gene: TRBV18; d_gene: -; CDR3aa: CASSPLSGNTGELFF; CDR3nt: TGTGCCAGCTCCCCCCTCTCCGGGAACACCGGGGAGCTGTTTTTT
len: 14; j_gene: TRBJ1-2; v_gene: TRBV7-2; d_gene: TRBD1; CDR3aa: CASSLIGTGGGYTF; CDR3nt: TGTGCCAGCAGCTTAATCGGGACAGGGGGCGGCTACACCTTC
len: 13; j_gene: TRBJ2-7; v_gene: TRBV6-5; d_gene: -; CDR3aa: CASSGQQTYEQYF; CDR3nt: TGTGCCAGCAGCGGACAGCAGACCTACGAGCAGTACTTC
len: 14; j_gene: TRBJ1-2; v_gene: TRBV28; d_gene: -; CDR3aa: CASSFFRDTTADTF; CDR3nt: TGTGCCAGCAGTTTTTTCCGTGATACAACGGCGGACACCTTC
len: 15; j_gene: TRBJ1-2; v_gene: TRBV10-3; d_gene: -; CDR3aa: CAISESVGRNYGYTF; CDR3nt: TGTGCCATCAGTGAGTCGGTGGGGCGCAACTATGGCTACACCTTC